This T cell receptor (beta chain) appears in the sequencing data of a study of T cell responses to AZD1222 COVID-19 vaccine. Study-wide results and caveats: It should be noted that donors were predominantly white British and more often female, and clonal diversity was possibly underestimated.

The CDR3 totals 14 residues. Trimming left V 1 base short and J 7 bases short, with 13 bases between. The germline V gene has CDR1 SGHTA and CDR2 FQGNSA. The repertoire was sequenced with immunoSEQ multiplex PCR; TCRdb's copy has only in-frame clones and lacks some. The sample records approximately 150,000 clones, about 87% being singletons. Points on this clone: Antigen: not known.

Material: peripheral blood, obtained on day 0 of AZD1222 vaccination. This chain connects TRBV7-2 to TRBJ1-2; D ambiguous. The source is an adult in good health. The CDR3 DNA sequence: TGTGCCAGCAGCTTAGGGGGTCCGGGTCCTGGCTACACCTTC. It is translated as CASSLGGPGPGYTF.